These 20 T cell receptor beta chains came from one sample sequenced in a study of human T cells and chemical hapten exposure. Noted time point: patch test 3, about 24 weeks after DPC sensitization. Treatment of the sample: therapeutic diphenylcyclopropenone sensitization with weekly scalp DPC. Each CDR3 protein is one row after TCRdb ran MiXCR on the RACE reads. This sample yields 80,000 to 100,000 distinct CDR3 sequences, of which roughly a quarter are seen a single time; about a tenth belongs to the top ten. The sample was whole blood, taken in connection with sensitization to the hapten diphenylcyclopropenone (DPC). The receptors here all came from a man aged 40-55 years with alopecia areata. Some clones in this sample may be carry-over from other donors' samples.

In this sample, this clonotype turned up once. The chain joins TRBV6-5 to TRBJ2-1; D gene ambiguous. CDR1 is MNHEY and CDR2 is SVGAGI in the germline V gene. V lost 6 bases to trimming and J lost 12 bases, with 15 bases between them. This CDR3 comprises 12 residues. The chain's CDR3 is CASSQRRWPQFF. In DNA, the CDR3 is TGTGCCAGCAGCCAACGAAGGTGGCCGCAGTTCTTC.

This clonotype has just one count. The V and J genes are TRBV6-5 and TRBJ2-2; 9 nucleotides align to TRBD1. This CDR3 has 12 amino acids. In germline, CDR1 is MNHEY, CDR2 SVGAGI. J lost 5 bases, V lost 8 bases, and 0 bases had no gene match. Here the CDR3 reads CASGTGTGELFF. DNA of the CDR3: TGTGCCAGCGGGACAGGGACCGGGGAGCTGTTTTTT.

This clonotype appeared a few times. The chain uses TRBV12-3 or TRBV12-4 and TRBJ1-2; D is uncertain. The V end lost 5 bases, the J end lost 4 bases, and 14 bases lay between the germline ends. This CDR3 is built from 14 residues. CDR3 nucleotides: TGTGCCAGCAGTCTGGGCGGAGGTCCCTATGGCTACACCTTC. Translating gives CASSLGGGPYGYTF.

The chain has TRBV27 and TRBJ2-7, with D possibly being TRBD1 (7 bases). The V end lost 0 bases, the J end lost 3 bases, and 12 bases lay between the germline ends. The CDR3 has 15 residues. CDR1 is MNHEY, CDR2 SMNVEV, per germline (reference sequence). CDR3 sequence: CASSLSRGEIYEQYF. In DNA form, the CDR3 reads TGTGCCAGCAGTTTATCCAGGGGGGAGATCTACGAGCAGTACTTC.

A few counts support this clonotype. The rearrangement joins TRBV6-6 to TRBJ1-1; D uncertain. Trimming pared 4 bases from V and 4 bases from J, leaving 31 bases between. The CDR3 covers 20 residues. Germline CDR1 reads MNHNY; CDR2 reads SVGAGI (reference sequence). The CDR3 DNA sequence: TGTGCCAGCAGTTTCCTACCCAGGACGGGAGGGTCGGGAGGAATCACTGAAGCTTTCTTT. It is translated as CASSFLPRTGGSGGITEAFF.

This chain joins TRBV27 and TRBJ2-7; tentative D call: TRBD2 (5 bases). The length of the CDR3 is 15 residues. V lost 5 bases and J 0 bases, leaving 14 bases between the germline ends. CDR1 is MNHEY and CDR2 is SMNVEV in the germline V gene (reference sequence). The CDR3 DNA sequence: TGTGCCAGCAGTAGGATTAGCGCGAACTCCTACGAGCAGTACTTC. This translates into CASSRISANSYEQYF.

The chain uses TRBV10-3 and TRBJ2-7; 8 positions match TRBD1. The CDR3 contains 13 residues. Germline V gives CDR1 ENHRY, CDR2 SYGVKD. After removal of 10 bases from V and 6 bases from J, the junction contained 11 bases not matched to a gene. The DNA for the CDR3 is TGTGCCACCGACAGGGGCCTAGAAACCGAGCAGTACTTC. It translates to CATDRGLETEQYF.

This clonotype was seen a few times. The V gene is TRBV11-2, the J gene TRBJ2-1; TRBD2 matches at 7 bases. Germline CDR1 SGHAT, CDR2 FQNNGV. V shed 6 bases and J 8 bases; nucleotides not matched to a gene: 19. This CDR3 has 17 amino acids. CDR3 sequence reads: CASRAARSGVRYDEQFF. CDR3 DNA sequence: TGTGCCAGCAGGGCAGCTCGAAGCGGGGTAAGATACGATGAGCAGTTCTTC.

V is TRBV12-3 or TRBV12-4 and J is TRBJ1-1, with D possibly TRBD1 on 5 matching bases. The CDR3 loop spans 14 amino acids. With 0 bases removed from V and 7 bases from J, the gap between germline ends came to 12 bases. The DNA of the CDR3 is TGTGCCAGCAGTTTAGCCTGGGGCGGGGATGAAGCTTTCTTT. Translation: CASSLAWGGDEAFF.

In this sample, this clonotype turned up a few times. J is TRBJ2-7 and V is TRBV12-3 or TRBV12-4; a weak D match, TRBD1 (6 bases). The CDR3 consists of 14 residues. V dropped 0 bases and J dropped 3 bases, with 9 bases sitting between them. CDR3 loop: CASSLALGGYEQYF. The CDR3 DNA follows: TGTGCCAGCAGTTTAGCCCTAGGGGGCTACGAGCAGTACTTC.

The chain joins TRBV7-8 to TRBJ2-5; 8 positions agree with TRBD1. Looked up from germline, CDR1 is SGHVS and CDR2 is FQNEAQ. The CDR3 is made up of 17 amino acids. V shed 3 bases, J shed 5 bases, and the junction held 14 bases outside the gene matches. CDR3 protein: CASSFGAAGGEWETQYF. The CDR3 coding sequence is TGTGCCAGCAGCTTCGGCGCGGCAGGGGGCGAGTGGGAGACCCAGTACTTC.

In this sample, this clonotype turned up a few times. J is TRBJ2-7 and V is TRBV12-3 or TRBV12-4; possibly TRBD1 for D (5 bases). V was cut by 4 bases and J by 6 bases, with 28 bases left in between. The CDR3 runs 18 residues. CDR3 in DNA: TGTGCCAGCAGTTCTGACCCCTCAAGGACATGGTGGGGTGTCGAGCAGTACTTC. Residues: CASSSDPSRTWWGVEQYF.

The rearrangement links TRBV5-1 to TRBJ2-5; TRBD1 matches at 11 bases. In germline, CDR1 is SGHRS, CDR2 YFSETQ. The V segment lost 4 bases and the J segment 5 bases; nucleotides outside the gene matches: 4. This CDR3 is 14 amino acids long. CDR3 DNA sequence: TGCGCCAGCAGCATGGGACAGGGGGACGAGACCCAGTACTTC. It encodes CASSMGQGDETQYF.

The chain recombines TRBV7-9 with TRBJ2-3, with D possibly matching TRBD1 (7 bases). Trimming shortened V by 5 bases and J by 2 bases, and 14 bases separated the two germline ends. This CDR3 spans 15 amino acids. Germline-derived CDR1 and CDR2 are SEHNR and FQNEAQ (reference sequence). CDR3 nucleotides: TGTGCCAGCAGCCCGGGGGACAGCTCCACAGATACGCAGTATTTT. Its protein product is CASSPGDSSTDTQYF.

The V call is TRBV10-2, the J call TRBJ2-3, with 12 bases aligning to TRBD1. The CDR3 length is 15 residues. V dropped 6 bases and J dropped 0; count of bases not matched to a gene: 1. Per the germline V gene, CDR1 is WSHSY and CDR2 is SAAADI. The CDR3 is CASRGTGGSTDTQYF. The CDR3 region has the DNA TGCGCCAGCAGGGGGACAGGGGGCAGCACAGATACGCAGTATTTT.

CDR3 sequence (DNA): TGTGCCAGGATGAAGTCCCTAACCAAAAACATTCAGTACTTC. It specifies CARMKSLTKNIQYF. The chain uses TRBV6-4 and TRBJ2-4; D gene uncertain. The germline CDR1 and CDR2 sequences are MRHNA and SNTAGT. There are 14 residues in the CDR3. Trimming pared 9 bases from V and 2 bases from J, leaving 14 bases between.

The V and J genes are TRBV5-1 and TRBJ2-4; TRBD1 matches 8 bases. Germline V gene sequence: CDR1 SGHRS, CDR2 YFSETQ. V lost 0 bases, J lost 7 bases, and 12 bases stayed unmatched. The CDR3 has 17 amino acids. DNA of the CDR3: TGCGCCAGCAGCTTGGGCGGACAGGGTGGATTGTCGAACATTCAGTACTTC. Translating gives CASSLGGQGGLSNIQYF.

This clonotype came up once. The rearrangement joins TRBV6-6 to TRBJ2-1; 9 bases map to TRBD2. CDR1 and CDR2 (germline): MNHNY, SVGAGI (reference sequence). Losses at the gene ends were 2 bases for V and 6 bases for J; bases not matched to a gene: 14. CDR3 size: 18 residues. CDR3: CASSYRKAAAGGSNEQFF. In nucleotides, the CDR3 is TGTGCCAGCAGTTACAGGAAGGCTGCAGCGGGAGGCTCCAATGAGCAGTTCTTC.

Only a few counts were recorded for this clonotype. The CDR3 protein is CASRPTGQQNQPQHF. CDR3 bases: TGTGCCAGCAGACCTACGGGACAGCAAAATCAGCCCCAGCATTTT. J is TRBJ1-5 and V is TRBV6-2 or TRBV6-3; 7 nucleotides agree with TRBD1. V was pared by 6 bases and J by 4 bases, with 9 bases of the junction left unmatched. This CDR3 has 15 residues. The germline V gene has CDR1 MNHEY and CDR2 SVGEGT.

The rearrangement joins TRBV14 to TRBJ2-2; D is unresolved. Germline V CDR1 and CDR2: SGHDN, FVKESK. The germline V and J ends were trimmed by 3 bases and 5 bases, with 10 bases remaining between them. CDR3 length equals 14 residues. The CDR3 loop is CASSHEVRTGELFF. The CDR3 nucleotides are TGTGCCAGCAGCCATGAAGTGAGGACCGGGGAGCTGTTTTTT. The full variable domain, its missing parts supplied by reference TRBV14 and TRBJ2-2, is EAGVTQFPSHSVIEKGQTVTLRCDPISGHDNLYWYRRVMGKEIKFLLHFVKESKQDESGMPNNRFLAERTGGTYSTLKVQPAELEDSGVYFCASSHEVRTGELFFGEGSRLTVL.